Presented here are 5 T cell receptor beta chains from one specimen sequenced in a study. TCRdb called the 5' RACE reads again in MiXCR, with one record for every CDR3 protein. The table has about 60,000 distinct CDR3 sequences, roughly 30% seen once; the top ten hold roughly 2.5%. What was sequenced was tumor-infiltrating naive CD4+ T cells sorted from the breast tumor. Sample subset: naive CD4+ T cells, CD4+CD45RA+CD25-. The receptors derive from a female donor with breast cancer.

The chain recombines TRBV20-1 with TRBJ2-2; the D gene is possibly TRBD2 (5 bases). Germline lookup yields CDR1 DFQATT and CDR2 SNEGSKA (reference sequence). Trimming cost V 0 bases and J 4 bases, with 15 bases left between them. This CDR3 spans 16 amino acids. CDR3: CSAREPAATSTGELFF. CDR3 sequence (DNA): TGCAGTGCTAGAGAACCAGCGGCTACGAGCACCGGGGAGCTGTTTTTT.

This clonotype was recorded a few times. This chain joins TRBV28 and TRBJ2-3; D not certain. Germline CDR1 MDHEN, CDR2 SYDVKM. The ends were cut back, 7 bases at V and 4 bases at J, with 9 bases in the middle. The CDR3 runs to 12 residues. CDR3 region: CASTLGSDTQYF. The CDR3 nucleotides are TGTGCCAGCACCCTGGGATCAGATACGCAGTATTTT.

This sequence joins TRBV10-3 and TRBJ1-2; TRBD1 aligns across 7 bases. The CDR3 runs 14 residues. Germline V CDR1 and CDR2: ENHRY, SYGVKD. V was pared by 6 bases and J by 4 bases, with 8 bases of the junction left unmatched. In nucleotides, the CDR3 is TGTGCCATCAGCCGGGACAGAGAAGGCTATGGCTACACCTTC. Translation: CAISRDREGYGYTF.

The chain links TRBV20-1 to TRBJ2-2, with a possible D match to TRBD2 (6 bases). Between the trimmed V and J ends, which lost 0 bases and 6 bases, there was a span of 17 bases. CDR3 length equals 16 residues. CDR1 DFQATT and CDR2 SNEGSKA come from the germline V gene (reference sequence). CDR3 sequence: CSARDRLTGEAGELFF. The CDR3 DNA is TGCAGTGCTAGAGATAGGTTAACGGGAGAGGCCGGGGAGCTGTTTTTT.

V and J are TRBV4-2 and TRBJ2-1; D uncertain. CDR1 and CDR2 (germline): LGHNA, YNFKEQ. Trimming cost V 3 bases and J 7 bases, with 10 bases left between them. This CDR3 has 13 amino acids. Here the CDR3 DNA reads TGTGCCAGCAGCCAGAGTAGTGTGAATGAGCAGTTCTTC. It yields the protein CASSQSSVNEQFF.